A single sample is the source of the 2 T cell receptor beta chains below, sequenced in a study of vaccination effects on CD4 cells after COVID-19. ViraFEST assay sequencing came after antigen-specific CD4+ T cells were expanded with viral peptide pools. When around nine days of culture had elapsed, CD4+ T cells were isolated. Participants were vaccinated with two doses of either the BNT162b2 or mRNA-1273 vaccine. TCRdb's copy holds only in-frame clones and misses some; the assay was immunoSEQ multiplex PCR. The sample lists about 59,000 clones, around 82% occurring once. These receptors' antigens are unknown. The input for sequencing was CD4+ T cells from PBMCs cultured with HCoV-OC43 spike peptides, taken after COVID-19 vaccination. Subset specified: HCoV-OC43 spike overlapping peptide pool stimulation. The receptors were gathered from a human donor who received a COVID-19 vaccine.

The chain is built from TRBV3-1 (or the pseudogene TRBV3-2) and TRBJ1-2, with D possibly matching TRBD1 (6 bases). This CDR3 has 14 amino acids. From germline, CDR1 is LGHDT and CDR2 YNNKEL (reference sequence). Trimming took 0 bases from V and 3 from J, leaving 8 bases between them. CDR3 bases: TGTGCCAGCAGCCAAGATGGACAGTACTATGGCTACACCTTC. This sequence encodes CASSQDGQYYGYTF.

The CDR3 spells CASSRTRYEGYTF. The CDR3 DNA reads TGTGCCAGCAGCCGCACACGGTACGAAGGCTACACCTTC. The chain uses TRBV6-5 and TRBJ1-2; unclear D gene. V was trimmed by 6 bases and J by 8 bases, leaving 16 bases between them. The CDR3 totals 13 residues. Germline V gene lookup returns CDR1 MNHEY and CDR2 SVGAGI.